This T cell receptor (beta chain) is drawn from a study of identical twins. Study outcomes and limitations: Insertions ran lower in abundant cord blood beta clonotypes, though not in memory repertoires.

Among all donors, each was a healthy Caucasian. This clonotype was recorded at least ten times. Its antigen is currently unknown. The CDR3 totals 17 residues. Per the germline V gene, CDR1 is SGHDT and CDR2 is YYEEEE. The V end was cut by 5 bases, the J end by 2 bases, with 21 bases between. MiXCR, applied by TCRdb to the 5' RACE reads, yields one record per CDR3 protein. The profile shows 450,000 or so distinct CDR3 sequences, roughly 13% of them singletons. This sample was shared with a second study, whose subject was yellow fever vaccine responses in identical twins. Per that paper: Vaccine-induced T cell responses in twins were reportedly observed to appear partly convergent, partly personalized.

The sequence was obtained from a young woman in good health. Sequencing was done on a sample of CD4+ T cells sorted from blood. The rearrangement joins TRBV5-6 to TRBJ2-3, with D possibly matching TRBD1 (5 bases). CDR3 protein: CASRVRVRSRTTDTQYF. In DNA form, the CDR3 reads TGTGCCAGCAGGGTCAGGGTGAGGAGCCGCACCACAGATACGCAGTATTTT.